The T cell receptor (beta chain) described here comes from a study of T-cell reconstitution after alpha-beta-depleted transplantation in children. Whole-study results and caveats: Surviving recipient T cells and thymic progenitors underlay high day-60 TCRbeta diversity in some patients. Several hundred rapidly expanded clones from non-depleted graft cells reportedly supplied alpha-beta T cells about two months post-transplant. T cells produced anew were the main source of T-cell counts and diversity one year after transplant.

This clonotype was counted only a few times. Its antigen is still unknown. The library targeted TCRbeta and was prepared with unique molecular identifiers. TCRdb analysed the PCR reads with MiXCR anew, one entry per CDR3 protein. The profile covers 450,000 to 700,000 distinct CDR3 sequences, with around 27% appearing a single time and about 35% taken by the ten largest. This specimen was PBMCs, taken before TCRalphabeta/CD19-depleted stem cell transplant. The TCR comes from a boy under two years old with Wiskott-Aldrich syndrome, due to receive a stem cell transplant.

CDR3 loop: CSRESVADTQYF. As DNA, the CDR3 is TGCAGCCGGGAGTCTGTGGCAGATACGCAGTATTTT. V is TRBV20-1 and J is TRBJ2-3, with a possible D match to TRBD2 (6 bases). Germline V CDR1 and CDR2: DFQATT, SNEGSKA (reference sequence). This CDR3 has 12 residues.